Following are 2 T cell receptor beta chains from one sample sequenced in a study of cytomegalovirus exposure and HLA in healthy donors. Researchers ran the PCR with 60 Vbeta and 13 Jbeta primers. The method was immunoSEQ multiplex PCR; TCRdb's version includes in-frame clones alone and lacks a portion of them. This repertoire shows around 170,000 clones, roughly 78% found once; its top ten account for 1.9%. The sequenced sample was PBMCs. The receptors shown here come from a woman in her 30s in good health and CMV-seronegative.

The chain carries TRBV5-8 and TRBJ2-5; no definite D call. CDR3 length: 14 amino acids. Germline V lookup: CDR1 SGHTS, CDR2 YDEGEE. Trimming took 5 bases from V and 3 from J, leaving 14 bases between them. CDR3 protein: CASSSTYGKETQYF. The CDR3, as DNA: TGTGCCAGCAGTTCCACTTATGGTAAAGAGACCCAGTACTTC.

This clone came up a few times. This sequence joins TRBV6-5 and TRBJ2-7, with a tentative D call TRBD2 (5 bases). V lost 2 bases to trimming and J lost 4 bases, with 18 bases between them. The CDR3 runs to 16 residues. Germline assignment: CDR1 MNHEY and CDR2 SVGAGI. The CDR3: CASSYHSPPEVYEQYF. The CDR3 nucleotides read TGTGCCAGCAGTTACCACTCGCCACCGGAGGTGTACGAGCAGTACTTC.